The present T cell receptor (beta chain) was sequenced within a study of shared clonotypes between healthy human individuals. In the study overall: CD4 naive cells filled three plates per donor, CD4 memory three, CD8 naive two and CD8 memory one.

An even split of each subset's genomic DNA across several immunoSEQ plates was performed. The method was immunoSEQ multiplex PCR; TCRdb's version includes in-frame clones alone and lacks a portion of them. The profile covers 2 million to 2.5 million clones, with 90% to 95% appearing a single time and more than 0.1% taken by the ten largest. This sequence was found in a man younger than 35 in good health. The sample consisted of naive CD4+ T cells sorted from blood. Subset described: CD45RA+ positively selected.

CDR3 DNA: TGTGCCAGCTCACCGTTTCAGGGTAGCACAGATACGCAGTATTTT. Protein sequence: CASSPFQGSTDTQYF. The chain couples TRBV18 to TRBJ2-3; D may be TRBD1 (5 bases). The CDR3 runs to 15 residues. Trimming removed 3 bases from V and 0 bases from J, with 10 bases in between. Germline CDR1 and CDR2: KGHSH and LQKENI.